These 26 T cell receptor beta chains came from one sample sequenced in a study of response to subunit inactivated influenza vaccine. TCRdb called the RT-PCR reads again in MiXCR, with one record for every CDR3 protein. The table includes hundreds of thousands of distinct CDR3 sequences, less than 25% detected once. Here the sequenced sample was PBMCs from blood, taken less than 22 months after vaccination. The receptors were sampled from a man aged 50 to 69 who received an inactivated influenza vaccine.

This clonotype was recorded a few times. The J gene is TRBJ1-1, the V gene TRBV4-2; no definite D call. CDR3 length: 16 amino acids. With 0 bases removed from V and 2 bases from J, the gap between germline ends came to 13 bases. Germline loops: CDR1 LGHNA, CDR2 YNFKEQ. The CDR3 DNA reads TGTGCCAGCAGCCAAGAGATCGGTCGAATTAACACTGAAGCTTTCTTT. It codes for CASSQEIGRINTEAFF.

The chain has TRBV4-2 and TRBJ2-2, with no clear D. V lost 4 bases and J 2 bases, leaving 8 bases between the germline ends. Germline V gene sequence: CDR1 LGHNA, CDR2 YNFKEQ. The CDR3 runs to 14 residues. The CDR3: CASSLQKNTGELFF. CDR3 sequence (DNA): TGTGCCAGCAGCCTTCAGAAAAACACCGGGGAGCTGTTTTTT.

The chain employs TRBV11-3 and TRBJ2-3; maybe TRBD1 (6 bases). CDR3 size: 14 residues. Per germline, CDR1 SGHNT and CDR2 YENEEA. V was shortened by 4 bases and J by 2 bases, with 10 bases between the two germline ends. CDR3 nucleotides: TGTGCCAGCAGCTCGGGACACCTCACAGATACGCAGTATTTT. Translating gives CASSSGHLTDTQYF. Drawing the rest from reference TRBV11-3 and TRBJ2-3, the complete variable domain is EAGVVQSPRYKIIEKKQPVAFWCNPISGHNTLYWYLQNLGQGPELLIRYENEEAVDDSQLPKDRFSAERLKGVDSTLKIQPAELGDSAVYLCASSSGHLTDTQYFGPGTRLTVL.

V and J are TRBV10-3 and TRBJ2-5; the D is unclear. This CDR3 comprises 15 residues. The ends were cut back, 2 bases at V and 5 bases at J, with 15 bases in the middle. Germline V gene lookup returns CDR1 ENHRY and CDR2 SYGVKD. This CDR3 is CAISEVGKVAETQYF. The CDR3 nucleotides are TGTGCCATCAGTGAGGTGGGGAAGGTTGCGGAGACCCAGTACTTC.

The chain employs TRBV4-2 and TRBJ2-7, with 7 bases that match TRBD1. J gave up 6 bases and V 2 bases, and 10 bases lay outside the gene matches. The germline V gene has CDR1 LGHNA and CDR2 YNFKEQ. The CDR3 totals 15 residues. This chain's CDR3 is CASSQMWDSPPEQYF. CDR3 nucleotide sequence: TGTGCCAGCAGCCAAATGTGGGACAGCCCTCCCGAGCAGTACTTC.

This clonotype occurred a few times. The J gene is TRBJ2-6, the V gene TRBV9, with 7 bases that match TRBD1. V dropped 4 bases and J dropped 0; count of bases not matched to a gene: 10. Germline CDR1 is SGDLS and CDR2 is YYNGEE. The CDR3 covers 18 residues. The CDR3 sequence: CASSPRDSSSSGANVLTF. CDR3 sequence (DNA): TGTGCCAGCAGCCCCAGGGACAGTTCATCCTCTGGGGCCAACGTCCTGACTTTC.

This clonotype was counted only a few times. This chain links TRBV29-1 with TRBJ1-1; no clear D gene. This CDR3 is built from 14 residues. V lost 2 bases and J lost 7, with 17 bases in between. Germline V CDR1 and CDR2: SQVTM, ANQGSEA. The CDR3 protein is CSVEFFGPGVEAFF. CDR3 coding DNA: TGCAGCGTTGAATTCTTCGGACCTGGGGTTGAAGCTTTCTTT. Full variable domain (remainder filled in from reference TRBV29-1 and TRBJ1-1): SAVISQKPSRDICQRGTSLTIQCQVDSQVTMMFWYRQQPGQSLTLIATANQGSEATYESGFVIDKFPISRPNLTFSTLTVSNMSPEDSSIYLCSVEFFGPGVEAFFGQGTRLTVV.

This clonotype has more than one count but fewer than ten. This chain joins TRBV20-1 and TRBJ1-2, with D unresolved. Per germline, CDR1 DFQATT and CDR2 SNEGSKA (reference sequence). V was clipped by 4 bases and J by 5 bases, with 8 bases between them. This CDR3 spans 11 amino acids. The CDR3 sequence: CSATVLYGYTF. For the CDR3, the DNA is TGCAGTGCTACCGTTTTGTATGGCTACACCTTC.

There are a few counts of this clonotype. The V and J genes are TRBV11-2 and TRBJ1-2; D is undetermined. Trimming cost V 6 bases and J 1 base, with 12 bases left between them. Germline-derived CDR1 and CDR2 are SGHAT and FQNNGV. This CDR3 has 14 amino acids. CDR3 coding DNA: TGTGCCAGCAGTACCCTTACCCTTAACTATGGCTACACCTTC. Translating it yields CASSTLTLNYGYTF.

This clonotype was found a few times. The chain is built from TRBV20-1 and TRBJ2-3, with D tentatively TRBD1 (5 bases). Germline V gene lookup returns CDR1 DFQATT and CDR2 SNEGSKA (reference sequence). CDR3 length: 15 residues. V was cut by 3 bases and J by 4 bases, with 17 bases left in between. The chain's CDR3 is CSASIVLQGSDTQYF. CDR3 DNA: TGCAGTGCTAGTATAGTTTTGCAGGGATCAGATACGCAGTATTTT.

The CDR3 protein is CASSPRGPNQETQYF. DNA of the CDR3: TGCGCCAGCAGCCCAAGGGGCCCGAACCAAGAGACCCAGTACTTC. The chain employs TRBV5-1 and TRBJ2-5; weak D call: TRBD1 (5 bases). In germline, CDR1 is SGHRS, CDR2 YFSETQ. Trimming left V 4 bases short and J 0 bases short, with 13 bases between. The CDR3 is 15 amino acids.

This rearrangement joins TRBV6-2 or TRBV6-3 to TRBJ2-1; TRBD2 agrees at 8 bases. The CDR3 contains 17 residues. J was trimmed by 0 bases and V by 5 bases; bases with no gene match: 9. CDR1 and CDR2 (germline): MNHEY, SVGEGT. The CDR3 nucleotides are TGTGCCAGCAGTCCCACTTGGCGGGGGGTCTCCTACAATGAGCAGTTCTTC. This translates into CASSPTWRGVSYNEQFF.

The CDR3 DNA follows: TGCAGTGCTAGAGGGGTCGGTAGCGGCTACGAGCAGTACTTC. Protein: CSARGVGSGYEQYF. The chain links TRBV20-1 to TRBJ2-7; the D gene is possibly TRBD2 (6 bases). Germline V gene lookup returns CDR1 DFQATT and CDR2 SNEGSKA (reference sequence). Between the trimmed V and J ends, which lost 1 base and 3 bases, there was a span of 13 bases. The CDR3 is 14 residues long.

This chain connects TRBV7-2 to TRBJ2-3; 7 bases fit TRBD1. Germline V gene lookup returns CDR1 SGHTA and CDR2 FQGNSA. The CDR3 has 14 amino acids. Trimming at V came to 4 bases and at J to 11 bases, leaving 12 bases not matched to a gene. DNA of the CDR3: TGTGCCAGCAGCTCGACCCGGGACAGTAAATTGCAGTATTTT. Residues: CASSSTRDSKLQYF. The whole variable domain, filled in from reference TRBV7-2 and TRBJ2-3, reads GAGVSQSPSNKVTEKGKDVELRCDPISGHTALYWYRQSLGQGLEFLIYFQGNSAPDKSGLPSDRFSAERTGGSVSTLTIQRTQQEDSAVYLCASSSTRDSKLQYFGPGTRLTVL.

The chain links TRBV28 to TRBJ1-5; 10 nucleotides line up with TRBD1. J gave up 6 bases and V 3 bases, and 17 bases lay outside the gene matches. The CDR3 totals 19 residues. Germline CDR1 is MDHEN and CDR2 is SYDVKM. The CDR3 DNA sequence: TGTGCCAGCAGTTTCGAATACAGTACCGGGACAGGGGTAGGTCAGCCCCAGCATTTT. This encodes CASSFEYSTGTGVGQPQHF.

In this sample, this clonotype turned up a few times. V is TRBV19 and J is TRBJ1-1, with TRBD1 matching 7 bases. Germline CDR1 LNHDA, CDR2 SQIVND (reference sequence). The V segment lost 3 bases and the J segment 11 bases; nucleotides outside the gene matches: 6. The CDR3 is made up of 12 amino acids. CDR3 loop: CASSIGGTAAFF. In DNA form, the CDR3 reads TGTGCCAGTAGTATCGGAGGGACAGCGGCTTTCTTT.

The genes are TRBV12-3 or TRBV12-4 and TRBJ2-1; D may be TRBD1 (6 bases). This CDR3 contains 15 residues. With 7 bases removed from V and 1 base from J, the gap between germline ends came to 14 bases. Here the CDR3 DNA reads TGTGCCAGCACCCTACAGGGTAGTTCCTACAATGAGCAGTTCTTC. Its translation: CASTLQGSSYNEQFF.

The V gene is TRBV7-8, the J gene TRBJ2-1; tentatively, D is TRBD2 (5 bases). This CDR3 region has 14 residues. Germline CDR1 is SGHVS and CDR2 is FQNEAQ. The V gene lost 4 bases and the J gene lost 3 bases, with 10 bases spanning the gap. CDR3 in amino acids: CASSSSSYYNEQFF. In DNA form, the CDR3 reads TGTGCCAGCAGCTCCTCTAGCTACTACAATGAGCAGTTCTTC.

The J gene is TRBJ2-7, the V gene TRBV12-3 or TRBV12-4; possibly TRBD2 for D (6 bases). The V gene lost 6 bases and the J gene lost 4 bases, with 10 bases spanning the gap. CDR3 length equals 12 residues. The CDR3 DNA is TGTGCCAGCAGCCCTGGGAGGTACGAGCAGTACTTC. Amino acids: CASSPGRYEQYF.

This chain connects TRBV12-3 or TRBV12-4 to TRBJ2-1; D not certain. The CDR3 has 16 amino acids. Trimming took off 7 bases at V and 0 bases at J, with 16 bases between the two ends. DNA for the CDR3: TGTGCCAGCACCCCAAGGTCTGGCCGCTCCTACAATGAGCAGTTCTTC. This gives the protein CASTPRSGRSYNEQFF.

This clonotype turned up a few times. The gene calls are TRBV10-2 and TRBJ2-2, with D perhaps given as TRBD1 or TRBD2 (5 bases each). CDR1 is WSHSY, CDR2 SAAADI, per germline. Trimming stripped 7 bases from V and 0 bases from J, with 9 bases between. The CDR3 length is 14 residues. The CDR3 nucleotides are TGCGCCAGCAAGGGACCAACGAACACCGGGGAGCTGTTTTTT. This gives the protein CASKGPTNTGELFF.

The chain uses TRBV4-3 and TRBJ2-3; D unresolved. Germline CDR1 is LGHNA and CDR2 is YSLEER. The CDR3 is 13 residues long. Trimming took 5 bases from V and 3 from J, leaving 9 bases between them. The CDR3 DNA reads as TGCGCCAGCAGCACCCGCGCAACAGATACGCAGTATTTT. This encodes CASSTRATDTQYF.

This clonotype was seen only a few times. This chain connects TRBV4-1 to TRBJ2-3, with 13 bases that match TRBD2. Trimming cost V 1 base and J 5 bases; bases outside gene matches: 3. The germline gives CDR1 MGHRA, CDR2 YSYEKL. The CDR3 extends over 16 amino acids. The CDR3 DNA sequence: TGCGCCAGCAGCCAAGTAACTAGCGGGGGGGAAGATACGCAGTATTTT. Amino acid sequence: CASSQVTSGGEDTQYF.

This clonotype showed up many times. The V and J genes are TRBV28 and TRBJ1-2; unclear D gene. V dropped 6 bases and J dropped 3 bases, with 8 bases sitting between them. Germline V gene data show CDR1 as MDHEN and CDR2 as SYDVKM. The CDR3 is made up of 12 amino acids. The CDR3 sequence: CASSPEDYGYTF. The DNA for the CDR3 is TGTGCCAGCAGCCCGGAGGACTATGGCTACACCTTC.

This clonotype came up a few times. The CDR3 coding sequence is TGTGCCAGCAGTTTCGGGGACCAGAGGCCGCATTTT. Translated: CASSFGDQRPHF. The chain is built from TRBV28 and TRBJ1-5; D is perhaps TRBD1 (5 bases). Germline CDR1 and CDR2: MDHEN and SYDVKM. The CDR3 consists of 12 residues. The V end lost 3 bases, the J end lost 15 bases, and 15 bases lay between the germline ends.

This clonotype was counted a few times. The V and J genes are TRBV4-1 and TRBJ1-1, with 10 bases aligning to TRBD1. Per the germline V gene, CDR1 is MGHRA and CDR2 is YSYEKL. The CDR3 is made up of 15 amino acids. Trimming removed 4 bases from V and 4 bases from J; junction bases left unmatched: 6. The CDR3 DNA follows: TGCGCCAGCAGCCGTGGACAGGGGGTTGGCACTGAAGCTTTCTTT. It translates to CASSRGQGVGTEAFF.